These T cell receptor beta chains were read from a single sample in a study of T cells in Graves' hyperthyroidism and ophthalmopathy. Each CDR3 protein is one row after TCRdb ran MiXCR on the multiplex PCR reads. This sample has around 560,000 distinct CDR3 sequences; approximately 15% occur once, and the top ten carry 15% to 20%. Sequencing was done on a sample of blood. Receptors were obtained from a woman between 18 and 29 years old with Graves' hyperthyroidism. Both conserved end residues are part of each CDR3. The order of the fields is D gene, J gene, clone size, V gene, CDR3 DNA, CDR3 protein. A D gene is named only where the DNA matches it firmly. Expanded clones are given a class, and other clones once, few, many or no size at all.

- | TRBJ1-4 | once | TRBV4-3 | TGCGCCAGCAGCCAAGGGGGGGCCCTGAGGGATGAAAAACTGTTTTTT | CASSQGGALRDEKLFF
- | TRBJ2-1 | many | TRBV27 | TGTGCCAGCAGTTTAAGGAGTTCCTACAATGAGCAGTTCTTC | CASSLRSSYNEQFF
TRBD1 | TRBJ2-2 | - | TRBV27 | TGTGCCAGCAGTCCCAATACAGGGGCCCGGGAGCTGTTTTTT | CASSPNTGARELFF
TRBD2 | TRBJ2-3 | - | TRBV7-9 | TGTGCCAGCAGCTTTGTGGCGGGAGGGGGTACGCAGTATTTT | CASSFVAGGGTQYF
TRBD2 | TRBJ2-3 | many | TRBV12-3/TRBV12-4 | TGTGCCAGCAGTCGTAGCGGGGGCACAGATACGCAGTATTTT | CASSRSGGTDTQYF
- | TRBJ2-6 | - | TRBV20-1 | TGCAGTGCTAGATTACCCCTGACTGGGGCCAACGTCCTGGCTTTC | CSARLPLTGANVLAF
- | TRBJ2-7 | few | TRBV7-2 | TGTGCCAGCAGCTCTCCGAACACGTACGAGCAGTACTTC | CASSSPNTYEQYF
- | TRBJ1-5 | many | TRBV24-1 | TGTGCCACCAGTGATTTGCTAAGCAATCAGCCCCAGCATTTT | CATSDLLSNQPQHF
- | TRBJ1-2 | few | TRBV29-1 | TGCAGCGGGGTGGGGAAGGAGGGCTACACCTTC | CSGVGKEGYTF
- | TRBJ1-2 | - | TRBV20-1 | TGCAGTGCCCCAGACGACGGCTACACCTTC | CSAPDDGYTF
TRBD2 | TRBJ2-1 | many | TRBV11-2 | TGTGCCAGCAGGAGCAGACTAGCGGGAGGCAATGAGCAGTTCTTC | CASRSRLAGGNEQFF
- | TRBJ2-7 | many | TRBV7-2 | TGTGCCAGCAGCCCCGGCCGGGGGACCTACGAGCAGTACTTC | CASSPGRGTYEQYF
- | TRBJ2-1 | many | TRBV7-8 | TGTGCCAGCAGCTTAGTGTGGCTAGCTGATGAGCAGTTCTTC | CASSLVWLADEQFF